The clone carrying this T cell receptor (beta chain) was counted ten times or more. The antigen is undetermined. This CDR3 comprises 11 residues. V lost 3 bases, J lost 6 bases, and 8 bases lay in between. Germline V gene sequence: CDR1 GTSNPN, CDR2 SVGIG (reference sequence). RNA transcripts yielded amplified TCR beta CDR3 regions. When the TCR CDR3 underwent first-round RT-PCR, the HTBI primer set was used. Each CDR3 protein gets one entry after TCRdb re-called the multiplex PCR reads with MiXCR. The table has hundreds of thousands of distinct CDR3 sequences, about 14% seen once; the top ten hold approximately 4.3%. Exclusion criteria comprised uncontrolled infection, other autoimmune disease, pregnancy or lactation. PBMCs came from more than 8.5 ml fresh peripheral blood. The sample comes from a study of T cells in Graves' hyperthyroidism and ophthalmopathy. Study-level background: Pretreatment peripheral blood was obtained at initial diagnosis.

Study observations and caveats: Most expanded thyroid clonotypes above 0.001 also appeared in blood.

The rearrangement uses TRBV30 and TRBJ1-2, with D hard to call. This TCR derives from a woman in her thirties or forties with Graves' ophthalmopathy. The specimen was blood. The CDR3 is CAWSNMDGYTF. The CDR3 bases are TGTGCCTGGAGCAACATGGATGGCTACACCTTC.